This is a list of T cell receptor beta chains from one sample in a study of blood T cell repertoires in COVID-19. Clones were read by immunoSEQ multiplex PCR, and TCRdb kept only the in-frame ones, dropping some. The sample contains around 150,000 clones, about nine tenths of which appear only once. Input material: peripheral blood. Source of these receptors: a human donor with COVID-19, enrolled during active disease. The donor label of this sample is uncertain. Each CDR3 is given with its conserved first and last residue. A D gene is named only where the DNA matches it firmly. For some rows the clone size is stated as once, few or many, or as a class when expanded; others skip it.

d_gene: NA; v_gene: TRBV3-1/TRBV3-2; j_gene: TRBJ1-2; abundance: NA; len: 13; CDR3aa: CASRPTNGRGYTF; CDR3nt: TGTGCCAGCAGACCCACCAACGGTCGAGGCTACACCTTC
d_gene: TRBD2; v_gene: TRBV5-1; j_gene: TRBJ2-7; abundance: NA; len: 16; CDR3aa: CASSFWGGATLGEQYF; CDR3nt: TGCGCCAGCAGCTTTTGGGGGGGAGCAACCCTCGGCGAGCAGTACTTC
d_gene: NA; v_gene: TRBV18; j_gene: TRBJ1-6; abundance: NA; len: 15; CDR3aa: CASSPSPGGISPLHF; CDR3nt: TGTGCCAGCTCACCTTCTCCGGGAGGGATTTCACCCCTCCACTTT
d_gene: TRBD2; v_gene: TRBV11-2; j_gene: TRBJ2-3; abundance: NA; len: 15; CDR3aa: CASQRAGVGTDTQYF; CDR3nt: TGTGCCAGCCAAAGAGCGGGGGTTGGTACAGATACGCAGTATTTT
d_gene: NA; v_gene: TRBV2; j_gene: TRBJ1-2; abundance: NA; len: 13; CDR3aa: CASSEQVGSGYTF; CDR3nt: TGTGCCAGCAGTGAGCAGGTTGGGTCTGGCTACACCTTC
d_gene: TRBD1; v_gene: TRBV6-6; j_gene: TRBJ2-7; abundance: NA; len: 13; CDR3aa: CASSGTAYYEQYF; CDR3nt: TGTGCCAGCAGCGGGACAGCCTACTACGAGCAGTACTTC
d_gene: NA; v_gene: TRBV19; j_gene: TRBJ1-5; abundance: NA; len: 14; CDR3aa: CASSIRSPREPQHF; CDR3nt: TGTGCCAGTAGTATAAGATCGCCCCGGGAGCCCCAGCATTTT
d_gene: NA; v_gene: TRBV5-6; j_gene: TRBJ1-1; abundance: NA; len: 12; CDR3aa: CASSLDREGAFF; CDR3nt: TGTGCCAGCAGCTTGGACAGGGAAGGGGCTTTCTTT
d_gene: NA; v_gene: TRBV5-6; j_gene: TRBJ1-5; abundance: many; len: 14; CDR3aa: CASSLAENNQPQHF; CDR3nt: TGTGCCAGCAGCTTGGCAGAAAACAATCAGCCCCAGCATTTT
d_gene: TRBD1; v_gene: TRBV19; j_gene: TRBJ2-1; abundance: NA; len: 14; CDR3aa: CASSAMGQGHEQFF; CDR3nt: TGTGCCAGTAGTGCGATGGGACAGGGGCATGAGCAGTTCTTC
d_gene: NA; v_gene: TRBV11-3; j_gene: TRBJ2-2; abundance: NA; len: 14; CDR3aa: CASSLGAGTGELFF; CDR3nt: TGTGCCAGCAGCCTAGGTGCGGGGACCGGGGAGCTGTTTTTT
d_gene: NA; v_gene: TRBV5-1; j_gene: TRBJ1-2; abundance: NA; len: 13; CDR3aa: CASSPDTLYGYTF; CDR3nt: TGCGCCAGCAGCCCCGACACACTCTATGGCTACACCTTC
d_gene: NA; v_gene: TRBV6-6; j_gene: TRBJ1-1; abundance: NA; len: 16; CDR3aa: CASSPFPQAMNTEAFF; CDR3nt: TGTGCCAGCAGTCCCTTCCCGCAGGCCATGAACACTGAAGCTTTCTTT
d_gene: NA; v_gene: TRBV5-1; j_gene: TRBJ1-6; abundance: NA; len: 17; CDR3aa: CASSLGGGNSYNSPLHF; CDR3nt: TGCGCCAGCAGCCTGGGGGGAGGAAACTCCTATAATTCACCCCTCCACTTT